One and the same sample provided the 27 T cell receptor beta chains below, sequenced in a study of naive and memory T cell subsets. Both TRBC1 and TRBC2 were covered by a beta constant-region primer of two equimolar oligonucleotides. Nested alpha and beta constant-region primers with the SP2 primer drove four PCR rounds on ligated cDNA. TCRdb itself ran the UMI-ligation and nested PCR reads through MiXCR, one entry per CDR3 protein. Of 95,000 to 110,000 distinct CDR3 sequences listed, about 14% are singletons. Antigen specificity for these receptors is unknown. Study results and caveats: Especially in CD8 cells, naive repertoires contained a few larger clonotypes, possibly CD45RA-re-expressing memory cells.

The sequenced material came from naive CD8+ T cells from blood. These receptors were collected from a human donor in good health.

The chain recombines TRBV13 with TRBJ2-3, with a tentative D call TRBD2 (7 bases). Trimming left V 8 bases short and J 1 base short, with 25 bases between. CDR1 and CDR2 (germline): PRHDT, FYEKMQ (reference sequence). CDR3 length: 18 residues. The CDR3 bases are TGTGCCAGCCTCTCCGGGGGGCCAGCGGAGCCCGGCACAGATACGCAGTATTTT. It is translated as CASLSGGPAEPGTDTQYF.

This clonotype was found a few times. The chain has TRBV27 and TRBJ2-7, with D possibly matching TRBD2 (5 bases). Germline V gives CDR1 MNHEY, CDR2 SMNVEV (reference sequence). The CDR3 is 14 residues long. Trimming cost V 10 bases and J 2 bases, with 18 bases left between them. CDR3 DNA: TGTGCCACCGGGGAAGTGGGGATGCCCTACGAGCAGTACTTC. This codes for CATGEVGMPYEQYF.

In its sample, this clonotype was seen a few times. The chain recombines TRBV6-2 or TRBV6-3 with TRBJ2-7; 13 nucleotides line up with TRBD2. The CDR3 is made up of 15 amino acids. Losses at the gene ends were 6 bases for V and 6 bases for J; bases not matched to a gene: 8. CDR1 and CDR2 (germline): MNHEY, SVGEGT. CDR3 in amino acids: CASSTGLAGAREQYF. The CDR3 nucleotides read TGTGCCAGCAGCACCGGACTAGCGGGAGCCCGCGAGCAGTACTTC.

V and J are TRBV12-3 or TRBV12-4 and TRBJ1-2, with 8 bases that match TRBD1. This CDR3 region has 13 residues. V lost 5 bases to trimming and J lost 6 bases; unmatched junction nucleotides: 5. DNA of the CDR3: TGTGCCAGCAGTCCGGACAGGGTCGATGGCTACACCTTC. Protein: CASSPDRVDGYTF.

The gene calls are TRBV23-1 and TRBJ2-3, with 12 bases matching TRBD2. TRBV23-1 falls under the ORF class, with uncertain function. The CDR3 spans 17 residues. Trimming at V came to 2 bases and at J to 5 bases, leaving 8 bases not matched to a gene. DNA for the CDR3: TGCGCCAGCAGTCAACGTCTAGCGGGGGGGCGTGGAGATACGCAGTATTTT. Translation gives CASSQRLAGGRGDTQYF.

This chain links TRBV30 with TRBJ2-3; 10 bases align to TRBD1. The V gene's germline CDR1 is GTSNPN and CDR2 SVGIG (reference sequence). V was pared by 5 bases and J by 5 bases, with 10 bases of the junction left unmatched. The CDR3 is 15 residues long. The CDR3 coding sequence is TGTGCCTGGGGGACAGGGGCCGCCGGAGGAGATACGCAGTATTTT. Encoded protein: CAWGTGAAGGDTQYF.

The table lists this clonotype with a count of one. Since a much larger clone is just one base distant, this may be a read error. This chain joins TRBV29-1 and TRBJ2-2; no clear D gene. V was clipped by 7 bases and J by 9 bases, with 12 bases between them. CDR1 is SQVTM and CDR2 is ANQGSEA in the germline V gene. CDR3 size: 11 residues. The CDR3: CSGRSARELFF. The CDR3 DNA reads as TGCAGCGGCAGGAGCGCCAGGGAGCTGTTTTTT.

J is TRBJ1-1 and V is TRBV12-3 or TRBV12-4, with TRBD1 identical over 9 bases. V gave up 9 bases and J gave up 5 bases; unmatched junction bases: 10. This CDR3 spans 14 amino acids. The CDR3 spells CASKVTGGGTEAFF. The CDR3, as DNA: TGTGCCAGTAAAGTGACAGGGGGGGGAACTGAAGCTTTCTTT.

The V call is TRBV6-6, the J call TRBJ2-1; D is ambiguous. Germline-derived CDR1 and CDR2 are MNHNY and SVGAGI (reference sequence). V was cut by 7 bases and J by 8 bases, with 9 bases left in between. This CDR3 contains 11 residues. The CDR3 DNA sequence: TGTGCCAGCAAAGGTAACGATGAGCAGTTCTTC. Its translation is CASKGNDEQFF.

The chain couples TRBV27 to TRBJ2-6; D may be TRBD1 (5 bases). The length of the CDR3 is 19 residues. V lost 2 bases to trimming and J lost 5 bases, with 22 bases between them. Germline CDR1 and CDR2: MNHEY and SMNVEV (reference sequence). CDR3 coding DNA: TGTGCCAGCAGTTTAAGTTATCGGACAAATGATAGGAGGGCCAACGTCCTGACTTTC. Its protein is CASSLSYRTNDRRANVLTF.

There are a few counts of this clonotype. The chain employs TRBV7-2 and TRBJ1-1; D remains unclear. V lost 5 bases and J 6 bases, leaving 13 bases between the germline ends. The CDR3 spans 13 residues. CDR1 and CDR2 (germline): SGHTA, FQGNSA. Here the CDR3 DNA reads TGTGCCAGCAGCCCTCGGGTGAGCGCTGAAGCTTTCTTT. Translating it yields CASSPRVSAEAFF.

This clonotype was counted between two and nine times. The chain joins TRBV5-6 to TRBJ2-2; tentatively, D is TRBD2 (6 bases). Germline loops: CDR1 SGHDT, CDR2 YYEEEE. The CDR3 is 13 amino acids. The V end was cut by 10 bases, the J end by 4 bases, with 14 bases between. CDR3 loop: CAGGLLLTGELFF. The CDR3 DNA reads as TGTGCCGGGGGACTCCTTCTCACCGGGGAGCTGTTTTTT.

This clonotype was counted ten times or more. V and J are TRBV10-2 and TRBJ1-2; 8 nucleotides line up with TRBD1. The trim removed 6 bases at V and 2 bases at J, leaving 8 bases unmatched. The CDR3 has 15 amino acids. Germline V CDR1 and CDR2: WSHSY, SAAADI. CDR3: CASSDPTGVNYGYTF. CDR3 nucleotides: TGCGCCAGCAGCGACCCGACAGGGGTCAACTATGGCTACACCTTC.

This sequence joins TRBV6-1 and TRBJ2-3; tentatively, D is TRBD1 (6 bases). CDR1 and CDR2 (germline): MNHNS, SASEGT. The CDR3 loop spans 16 amino acids. The germline V and J ends were trimmed by 3 bases and 6 bases, with 19 bases remaining between them. The chain's CDR3 is CASSDSQGIPLDTQYF. The CDR3 DNA follows: TGTGCCAGCAGTGACTCACAGGGCATCCCACTCGATACGCAGTATTTT.

CDR3 region: CASSDSGFNQPQHF. The CDR3 nucleotides read TGTGCCAGCAGTGACAGCGGATTCAATCAGCCCCAGCATTTT. This rearrangement joins TRBV12-3 or TRBV12-4 to TRBJ1-5; tentative D call: TRBD1 (5 bases). This CDR3 has 14 residues. Trimming shortened V by 5 bases and J by 3 bases, and 11 bases separated the two germline ends.

This clonotype showed up just a few times. This sequence joins TRBV15 and TRBJ2-7, with D possibly being TRBD1 or TRBD2 (8 bases each). Germline CDR1 LNHNV, CDR2 YYDKDF (reference sequence). The germline V and J ends were trimmed by 4 bases and 5 bases, with 18 bases remaining between them. The CDR3 has 15 residues. The CDR3 protein is CATSTGGTGNHEQYF. The CDR3 nucleotides read TGTGCCACCAGCACGGGAGGGACAGGTAACCACGAGCAGTACTTC.

This clonotype was picked up many times. The chain links TRBV7-8 to TRBJ1-2; no reliable D call. Trimming removed 1 base from V and 4 bases from J, with 7 bases in between. Germline V gene sequence: CDR1 SGHVS, CDR2 FQNEAQ. This CDR3 spans 13 amino acids. The CDR3 is CASSLGDSYGYTF. In DNA, the CDR3 is TGTGCCAGCAGCTTAGGGGATAGCTATGGCTACACCTTC.

This clonotype was counted a few times. The rearrangement links TRBV7-9 to TRBJ2-7; 11 positions match TRBD2. The V gene's germline CDR1 is SEHNR and CDR2 FQNEAQ (reference sequence). The CDR3 runs 20 residues. Trimming took 5 bases from V and 4 from J; bases not matched to a gene: 22. The CDR3 coding sequence is TGTGCCAGCAGCCCGACCCCGGGACTAGCGGTCGCCAGAAGACCGTACGAGCAGTACTTC. Amino acid sequence: CASSPTPGLAVARRPYEQYF. The full variable domain, with the rest looked up from reference TRBV7-9 and TRBJ2-7, is DTGVSQNPRHKITKRGQNVTFRCDPISEHNRLYWYRQTLGQGPEFLTYFQNEAQLEKSRLLSDRFSAERPKGSFSTLEIQRTEQGDSAMYLCASSPTPGLAVARRPYEQYFGPGTRLTVT.

This clonotype was seen only a few times. The chain carries TRBV20-1 and TRBJ2-7; 8 nucleotides agree with TRBD2. This CDR3 contains 22 residues. Germline V gives CDR1 DFQATT, CDR2 SNEGSKA (reference sequence). V was pared by 3 bases and J by 1 base, with 29 bases of the junction left unmatched. The CDR3 DNA follows: TGCAGTGCTAGTACTAGCGGATGGGTAGAAAAAAGCGGAGACATAAGATCCTACGAGCAGTACTTC. Amino acids: CSASTSGWVEKSGDIRSYEQYF.

This clonotype was observed a few times. This chain links TRBV4-1 with TRBJ1-6; D remains unclear. Germline lookup yields CDR1 MGHRA and CDR2 YSYEKL. This CDR3 spans 13 amino acids. Trimming pared 1 base from V and 6 bases from J, leaving 4 bases between. The CDR3 region has the DNA TGCGCCAGCAGCCAAGTTAGTAATTCACCCCTCCACTTT. Its protein is CASSQVSNSPLHF.

J is TRBJ2-1 and V is TRBV5-6; the match to TRBD2 covers 8 bases. This CDR3 spans 15 amino acids. Germline loops: CDR1 SGHDT, CDR2 YYEEEE. V gave up 4 bases and J gave up 0 bases; unmatched junction bases: 3. The CDR3 nucleotides read TGTGCCAGCAGCCCCGGGACTAGCTCCTACAATGAGCAGTTCTTC. Protein product: CASSPGTSSYNEQFF.

This clonotype has a handful of counts. The chain uses TRBV6-2 or TRBV6-3 and TRBJ2-2; maybe TRBD1 (5 bases). The length of the CDR3 is 16 residues. Looked up from germline, CDR1 is MNHEY and CDR2 is SVGEGT. The V and J ends lost 0 bases and 6 bases respectively, with 14 bases between them. CDR3 residues: CASSYSTETAPGELFF. In DNA, the CDR3 is TGTGCCAGCAGTTACTCGACAGAGACGGCACCCGGGGAGCTGTTTTTT.

The chain uses TRBV7-9 and TRBJ2-6; D not resolved. The CDR3 length is 13 residues. V lost 7 bases and J lost 4, with 8 bases in between. Per germline, CDR1 SEHNR and CDR2 FQNEAQ (reference sequence). CDR3 nucleotides: TGTGCCAGCACCTCCCTCGGGGCCAACGTCCTGACTTTC. Encoded protein: CASTSLGANVLTF.

The gene calls are TRBV7-7 and TRBJ2-5; D gene uncertain. Trimming removed 5 bases from V and 5 bases from J, with 12 bases in between. Germline assignment: CDR1 SSHAT and CDR2 FNYEAQ (reference sequence). There are 13 residues in the CDR3. DNA of the CDR3: TGTGCCAGCAGCCCTTACTACGGGGAGACCCAGTACTTC. Translated, it gives CASSPYYGETQYF.

This clonotype was found many times. This sequence joins TRBV7-8 and TRBJ2-1; D remains unclear. The germline V gene encodes CDR1 SGHVS and CDR2 FQNEAQ. The CDR3 is 13 amino acids. V lost 2 bases, J lost 9 bases, and 11 bases lay in between. The CDR3 reads CASSLKRKGEQFF. CDR3 nucleotide sequence: TGTGCCAGCAGCTTAAAACGAAAGGGTGAGCAGTTCTTC.

V gene TRBV6-2 or TRBV6-3 combines with J gene TRBJ1-5; TRBD1 matches at 8 bases. There are 15 residues in the CDR3. V shed 6 bases, J shed 2 bases, and the junction held 6 bases outside the gene matches. The germline CDR1 and CDR2 sequences are MNHEY and SVGEGT. Here the CDR3 reads CASSPTDRGNQPQHF. The CDR3 DNA follows: TGTGCCAGCAGCCCCACGGACAGGGGCAATCAGCCCCAGCATTTT.

V is TRBV29-1 and J is TRBJ2-3, with D tentatively TRBD1 or TRBD2 (5 bases each). CDR1 and CDR2 (germline): SQVTM, ANQGSEA. The length of the CDR3 is 13 residues. V was pared by 2 bases and J by 5 bases, with 11 bases between. The CDR3: CSVEPMGEDTQYF. The CDR3 region has the DNA TGCAGCGTTGAACCTATGGGGGAAGATACGCAGTATTTT.